Listed below are T cell receptor beta chains from one sample, sequenced in a study of control samples from healthy donors and cancer patients. Method: immunoSEQ multiplex PCR; TCRdb's copy keeps in-frame clones and lacks some. The sample shows some 120,000 clones, approximately 91% of them seen only once. The sample consisted of blood. The receptors were sampled from a woman under 30 in good health. Both conserved end residues are part of each CDR3. D genes are given only for firm matches.

cdr3_nt cdr3_aa d_call j_call cdr3_length v_call
TGTGCCAGCAGCTTAGATTATGGGGGGAACTATGGCTACACCTTC CASSLDYGGNYGYTF NA TRBJ1-2 15 TRBV7-8
TGTGCCAGCAGCTTAACGGGACTAGCGTTGGGTGAGCAGTTCTTC CASSLTGLALGEQFF TRBD2 TRBJ2-1 15 TRBV7-2
TGTGCCAGCACCTTGGGCGTTTCCTACGAGCAGTACTTC CASTLGVSYEQYF NA TRBJ2-7 13 TRBV7-2
TGTGCCAGCAGCTTATCCTACGAGCAGTACTTC CASSLSYEQYF NA TRBJ2-7 11 TRBV7-9
TGTGCCAGTCGACCAATTGACAGGGTCAATCAGCCCCAGCATTTT CASRPIDRVNQPQHF TRBD1 TRBJ1-5 15 TRBV19
TGTGCCAGCAGCCAAGATCAGGGGGCCAGCTACGAGCAGTACTTC CASSQDQGASYEQYF TRBD1 TRBJ2-7 15 TRBV4-2
TGTGCCAGCAGCTCGACAGGGGGCGCGTCTGGGGAGCTGTTTTTT CASSSTGGASGELFF TRBD1 TRBJ2-2 15 TRBV28
TGTGCCATCAGCGAGACAGGGACGGGGTTGTATTTT CAISETGTGLYF TRBD1 TRBJ2-3 12 TRBV10-3
TGTGCCAGCAGCCTCTATAGCGGGATTTACAATGAGCAGTTCTTC CASSLYSGIYNEQFF TRBD2 TRBJ2-1 15 TRBV27
TGTGCCAGCAGCTTACAGGGGGCATCAGATACGCAGTATTTT CASSLQGASDTQYF TRBD1 TRBJ2-3 14 TRBV7-3
TGTGCCAGCAGCTTCGGGGGCCCCAGCACAGATACGCAGTATTTT CASSFGGPSTDTQYF NA TRBJ2-3 15 TRBV6-5